The 30 T cell receptor beta chains given below trace back to one sample, sequenced in a study of cytomegalovirus exposure and HLA in healthy donors. In the PCR, 60 Vbeta and 13 Jbeta primers were used. Some clones are missing from TCRdb's copy, which holds only in-frame ones; the method was immunoSEQ multiplex PCR. This table holds about 150,000 clones. The specimen was PBMCs. These receptors were obtained from a woman aged 45-60 years in good health and CMV-seronegative.

This chain uses TRBV29-1 with TRBJ1-2; D might be TRBD1 (6 bases). Trimming cost V 4 bases and J 4 bases, with 10 bases left between them. The germline V gene encodes CDR1 SQVTM and CDR2 ANQGSEA. The CDR3 is made up of 12 amino acids. The CDR3 bases are TGCAGCGTTGCAAGCAGGGGCTATGGCTACACCTTC. Its protein is CSVASRGYGYTF.

J is TRBJ1-5 and V is TRBV27; 8 bases line up with TRBD1. Germline-derived CDR1 and CDR2 are MNHEY and SMNVEV (reference sequence). This CDR3 is 14 amino acids long. J lost 2 bases, V lost 4 bases, and 1 base had no gene match. The CDR3 loop reads CASSWGQGNQPQHF. In DNA, the CDR3 is TGTGCCAGCAGTTGGGGACAGGGCAATCAGCCCCAGCATTTT.

The rearrangement joins TRBV5-1 to TRBJ2-5, with D possibly TRBD1 on 7 matching bases. V dropped 0 bases and J dropped 2 bases, with 17 bases sitting between them. The CDR3 has 17 amino acids. CDR1 is SGHRS and CDR2 is YFSETQ in the germline V gene. In DNA form, the CDR3 reads TGCGCCAGCAGCTTGGTAGGCAGGGGGGTATTTCAAGAGACCCAGTACTTC. Residues: CASSLVGRGVFQETQYF.

The V gene is TRBV19, the J gene TRBJ2-2, with TRBD2 identical over 8 bases. The CDR3 spans 17 residues. Trimming cost V 5 bases and J 7 bases; bases outside gene matches: 15. In germline, CDR1 is LNHDA, CDR2 SQIVND (reference sequence). CDR3 DNA: TGTGCCAGTAGTTGGCGGGGGGCGGATTGGGGGAACGGGGAGCTGTTTTTT. This codes for CASSWRGADWGNGELFF.

J is TRBJ2-5 and V is TRBV6-6; a weak D match, TRBD2 (5 bases). The CDR3 is made up of 14 amino acids. V was clipped by 10 bases and J by 4 bases, with 19 bases between them. The V gene's germline CDR1 is MNHNY and CDR2 SVGAGI (reference sequence). DNA of the CDR3: TGTGCCACCTCACCAGTGCGGGTGGTAGAGACCCAGTACTTC. Protein: CATSPVRVVETQYF.

V gene TRBV9 combines with J gene TRBJ2-6; 8 bases are shared with TRBD1. Germline CDR1 and CDR2: SGDLS and YYNGEE. After removal of 3 bases from V and 2 bases from J, the junction contained 1 base not matched to a gene. The CDR3 has 15 residues. CDR3 sequence (DNA): TGTGCCAGCAGCGCGGACAGGGCTGGGGCCAACGTCCTGACTTTC. This encodes CASSADRAGANVLTF. The full variable domain, in which reference TRBV9 and TRBJ2-6 provide the parts outside the CDR3, is DSGVTQTPKHLITATGQRVTLRCSPRSGDLSVYWYQQSLDQGLQFLIQYYNGEERAKGNILERFSAQQFPDLHSELNLSSLELGDSALYFCASSADRAGANVLTFGAGSRLTVL.

The V call is TRBV2, the J call TRBJ1-6, with TRBD1 as a possible D gene (6 bases). V lost 1 base to trimming and J lost 9 bases, with 13 bases between them. The CDR3 is made up of 15 amino acids. In germline, CDR1 is SNHLY, CDR2 FYNNEI. The CDR3 spells CASSEDQGQGSPLHF. The CDR3 region has the DNA TGTGCCAGCAGTGAAGATCAGGGGCAGGGTTCACCCCTCCACTTT. The whole variable domain, remainder taken from reference TRBV2 and TRBJ1-6, is EPEVTQTPSHQVTQMGQEVILRCVPISNHLYFYWYRQILGQKVEFLVSFYNNEISEKSEIFDDQFSVERPDGSNFTLKIRSTKLEDSAMYFCASSEDQGQGSPLHFGNGTRLTVT.

V gene TRBV6-5 combines with J gene TRBJ1-4; D is unresolved. Germline V gene data show CDR1 as MNHEY and CDR2 as SVGAGI. The V and J ends lost 0 bases and 8 bases respectively, with 4 bases between them. The CDR3 loop spans 12 amino acids. This CDR3 is CASSYSQEKLFF. The CDR3 coding sequence is TGTGCCAGCAGTTACTCACAAGAAAAACTGTTTTTT.

The chain joins TRBV7-6 to TRBJ2-7; 7 positions match TRBD2. V was pared by 0 bases and J by 5 bases, with 4 bases of the junction left unmatched. The length of the CDR3 is 14 residues. Germline CDR1 and CDR2: SGHVS and FNYEAQ. CDR3 in DNA: TGTGCCAGCAGCTTAGCGGGAGGGCCTGACGAGCAGTACTTC. Translating gives CASSLAGGPDEQYF. The full variable domain, rest sourced from reference TRBV7-6 and TRBJ2-7, is GAGVSQSPRYKVTKRGQDVALRCDPISGHVSLYWYRQALGQGPEFLTYFNYEAQQDKSGLPNDRFSAERPEGSISTLTIQRTEQRDSAMYRCASSLAGGPDEQYFGPGTRLTVT.

The chain joins TRBV9 to TRBJ2-5; a weak D match, TRBD2 (6 bases). The CDR3 has 17 residues. CDR1 is SGDLS and CDR2 is YYNGEE in the germline V gene. V was pared by 3 bases and J by 2 bases, with 20 bases between. The chain's CDR3 is CASSGGVSRTFQETQYF. Written as DNA, the CDR3 is TGTGCCAGCAGCGGGGGGGTCAGCCGCACTTTTCAAGAGACCCAGTACTTC.

This CDR3 reads CASSPAGGADTQYF. DNA of the CDR3: TGTGCCAGCAGCCCAGCGGGGGGGGCAGATACGCAGTATTTT. This chain joins TRBV28 and TRBJ2-3; 10 positions match TRBD2. J gave up 4 bases and V 6 bases, and 4 bases lay outside the gene matches. The CDR3 loop spans 14 amino acids. Looked up from germline, CDR1 is MDHEN and CDR2 is SYDVKM.

J is TRBJ2-7 and V is TRBV27; 11 nucleotides align to TRBD1. V lost 6 bases to trimming and J lost 4 bases; unmatched junction nucleotides: 2. Germline values: CDR1 MNHEY, CDR2 SMNVEV (reference sequence). The length of the CDR3 is 13 residues. CDR3 nucleotides: TGTGCCAGCAGCGGACAGGGGGCTTACGAGCAGTACTTC. This sequence encodes CASSGQGAYEQYF.

This chain connects TRBV6-1 to TRBJ2-5; no clear D. V lost 7 bases to trimming and J lost 3 bases, with 15 bases between them. Per the germline V gene, CDR1 is MNHNS and CDR2 is SASEGT. The CDR3 sequence is 14 residues long. The CDR3 sequence is CASKLKIGEETQYF. CDR3 sequence (DNA): TGTGCCAGCAAGCTCAAAATAGGAGAAGAGACCCAGTACTTC.

This chain uses TRBV30 with TRBJ2-1; 7 positions match TRBD1. This CDR3 has 14 residues. Germline V gene lookup returns CDR1 GTSNPN and CDR2 SVGIG (reference sequence). V gave up 0 bases and J gave up 7 bases; unmatched junction bases: 6. CDR3 in DNA: TGTGCCTGGAGTGTGGGACAGCACGAAAATGAGCAGTTCTTC. Its translation is CAWSVGQHENEQFF.

The chain couples TRBV28 to TRBJ2-7; D possibly corresponds to TRBD1 (6 bases). The germline gives CDR1 MDHEN, CDR2 SYDVKM. The CDR3 sequence is 15 residues long. V lost 5 bases, J lost 1 base, and 15 bases lay in between. In nucleotides, the CDR3 is TGTGCCAGCAGTCCTAACAGGGCCCAGTCCTACGAGCAGTACTTC. Residues: CASSPNRAQSYEQYF.

The V and J genes are TRBV5-1 and TRBJ1-1; tentatively, D is TRBD1 (5 bases). Germline values: CDR1 SGHRS, CDR2 YFSETQ. The CDR3 is 14 residues long. The V gene lost 3 bases and the J gene lost 2 bases, with 11 bases spanning the gap. The CDR3 DNA reads TGCGCCAGCAGCTCAGACAGCCCTAACACTGAAGCTTTCTTT. Amino acids: CASSSDSPNTEAFF.

The chain has TRBV9 and TRBJ1-6, with D unclear. The CDR3 runs to 15 residues. V gave up 8 bases and J gave up 0 bases, with 12 bases separating them. Germline CDR1 and CDR2: SGDLS and YYNGEE. The CDR3 is CASTPTSSYNSPLHF. In DNA, the CDR3 is TGTGCCAGTACCCCAACGAGCTCCTATAATTCACCCCTCCACTTT.

The V and J genes are TRBV7-6 and TRBJ2-7, with D perhaps TRBD2 (5 bases). V lost 3 bases and J lost 0, with 12 bases in between. This CDR3 is built from 15 residues. The V gene's germline CDR1 is SGHVS and CDR2 FNYEAQ. Here the CDR3 DNA reads TGTGCCAGCAGCTTTTCCTCGGGAAACTCCTACGAGCAGTACTTC. Its protein is CASSFSSGNSYEQYF.

The V and J genes are TRBV6-1 and TRBJ2-7; tentatively, D is TRBD1 (5 bases). The germline V gene has CDR1 MNHNS and CDR2 SASEGT. The CDR3 has 13 amino acids. V was shortened by 4 bases and J by 2 bases, with 9 bases between the two germline ends. This CDR3 is CASSGGRAYEQYF. For the CDR3, the DNA is TGTGCCAGCAGTGGGGGCCGAGCCTACGAGCAGTACTTC.

The chain joins TRBV28 to TRBJ1-2, with D hard to call. CDR3 length: 13 amino acids. Germline loops: CDR1 MDHEN, CDR2 SYDVKM. Trimming removed 4 bases at V and 2 bases at J, with 8 bases between. The DNA for the CDR3 is TGTGCCAGCAGTTCCACAATGAACTATGGCTACACCTTC. Translation: CASSSTMNYGYTF.

The CDR3 bases are TGTGCCAGCAGCCCCCAGCAGGGACTCAATGAAAAACTGTTTTTT. It specifies CASSPQQGLNEKLFF. The rearrangement joins TRBV14 to TRBJ1-4; D might be TRBD1 (5 bases). Germline assignment: CDR1 SGHDN and CDR2 FVKESK. The length of the CDR3 is 15 residues. Trimming pared 4 bases from V and 5 bases from J, leaving 14 bases between.

The rearrangement joins TRBV7-9 to TRBJ1-1; a weak D match, TRBD1 (6 bases). The V gene lost 0 bases and the J gene lost 5 bases, with 7 bases spanning the gap. Germline CDR1 and CDR2: SEHNR and FQNEAQ (reference sequence). This CDR3 is 13 amino acids long. The CDR3 DNA follows: TGTGCCAGCAGCTTAGCCCAGGGGACTGAAGCTTTCTTT. This translates into CASSLAQGTEAFF.

The chain joins TRBV11-1 to TRBJ1-6; D not certain. The germline CDR1 and CDR2 sequences are SGHAT and FQDESV (reference sequence). The CDR3 runs to 16 residues. Trimming took off 7 bases at V and 7 bases at J, with 20 bases between the two ends. The CDR3 DNA follows: TGTGCCAGCACCCTAGGTTTGGGAGCATGGAATTCACCCCTCCACTTT. Encoded protein: CASTLGLGAWNSPLHF.

The V and J genes are TRBV28 and TRBJ1-2, with a weak D call TRBD1 (6 bases). Trimming stripped 6 bases from V and 6 bases from J, with 14 bases between. The CDR3 length is 13 residues. Germline V gives CDR1 MDHEN, CDR2 SYDVKM. The CDR3 DNA follows: TGTGCCAGCAGGACGACAGGATCCCATGGCTACACCTTC. It yields the protein CASRTTGSHGYTF.

The J gene is TRBJ2-7, the V gene TRBV27, with 7 bases that match TRBD1. Germline V gives CDR1 MNHEY, CDR2 SMNVEV (reference sequence). J was trimmed by 3 bases and V by 5 bases; bases with no gene match: 13. This CDR3 has 16 amino acids. CDR3 amino acids: CASSPPRQGPIYEQYF. For the CDR3, the DNA is TGTGCCAGCAGTCCGCCCAGACAGGGACCCATCTACGAGCAGTACTTC.

The chain has TRBV7-9 and TRBJ2-7; possibly TRBD2 for D (7 bases). The germline V gene has CDR1 SEHNR and CDR2 FQNEAQ (reference sequence). The CDR3 totals 16 residues. V was cut by 2 bases and J by 5 bases, with 19 bases left in between. The CDR3 DNA follows: TGTGCCAGCAGCTTATGGGGGGGCCCCTCCATCGACGAGCAGTACTTC. Translating it yields CASSLWGGPSIDEQYF.

V usage is TRBV2 and J usage is TRBJ1-2; 7 nucleotides align to TRBD1. Trimming removed 10 bases from V and 4 bases from J; junction bases left unmatched: 12. Germline V gene data show CDR1 as SNHLY and CDR2 as FYNNEI. The CDR3 sequence is 14 residues long. The CDR3 nucleotides are TGTGCCACCGACAGGGATCCACTTAGCTATGGCTACACCTTC. It codes for CATDRDPLSYGYTF.

V gene TRBV27 combines with J gene TRBJ2-7; the match to TRBD1 covers 8 bases. The CDR3 contains 13 residues. With 6 bases clipped from V and 3 bases from J, the junction kept 4 bases outside the gene matches. In germline, CDR1 is MNHEY, CDR2 SMNVEV (reference sequence). CDR3 DNA sequence: TGTGCCAGCAGAGGAACAGGGGGCTACGAGCAGTACTTC. Amino acid sequence: CASRGTGGYEQYF.

V usage is TRBV16 and J usage is TRBJ1-1; D is undetermined. Trimming pared 2 bases from V and 1 base from J, leaving 8 bases between. The CDR3 totals 14 residues. Germline V gene data show CDR1 as KGHSY and CDR2 as FQNENV. The CDR3 DNA reads TGTGCCAGCAGCCAACAACAGAGGAACACTGAAGCTTTCTTT. Amino acid sequence: CASSQQQRNTEAFF.

This chain joins TRBV6-5 and TRBJ2-7; 11 bases agree with TRBD1. Looked up from germline, CDR1 is MNHEY and CDR2 is SVGAGI. The CDR3 runs 14 residues. The V gene end was trimmed by 8 bases and the J gene end by 4 bases; junction bases not matched to a gene: 7. CDR3 protein: CASATDRGLYEQYF. CDR3 nucleotide sequence: TGTGCCAGCGCGACGGACAGGGGGCTATACGAGCAGTACTTC.